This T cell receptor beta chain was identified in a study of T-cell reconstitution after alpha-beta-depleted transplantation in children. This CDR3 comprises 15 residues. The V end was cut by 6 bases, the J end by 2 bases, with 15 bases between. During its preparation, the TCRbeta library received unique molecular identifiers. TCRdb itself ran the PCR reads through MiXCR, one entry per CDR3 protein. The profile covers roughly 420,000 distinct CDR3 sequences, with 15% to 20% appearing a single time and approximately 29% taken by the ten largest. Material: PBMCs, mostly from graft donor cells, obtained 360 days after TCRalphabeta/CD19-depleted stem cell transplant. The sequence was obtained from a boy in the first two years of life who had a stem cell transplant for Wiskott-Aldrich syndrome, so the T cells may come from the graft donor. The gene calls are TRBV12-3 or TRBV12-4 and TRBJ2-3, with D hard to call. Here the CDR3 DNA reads TGTGCCAGCAGCCCCCGTCGCGAGCTCACAGATACGCAGTATTTT. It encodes CASSPRRELTDTQYF.